This TCR beta chain appears in the sequencing data of a study of read filtering for tumor transcriptome and immune sequencing. This clonotype showed up many times. From around 440 ng of RNA, a library with molecular barcoded alpha/delta and beta/gamma adaptors was made. A single record per CDR3 protein comes from TCRdb applying MiXCR to the reads. This sample carries about 86,000 distinct CDR3 sequences, around an eighth of them seen once, and the ten largest clones take more than 13%. The sequenced sample was a population of CD138-negative cells sorted from bone marrow. The sequence was obtained from a donor at least 40 years old with multiple myeloma.

Written as DNA, the CDR3 is TGTGCCAGCAGCCCAAGTGAATCCCAGAACACTGAAGCTTTCTTT. Amino acid sequence: CASSPSESQNTEAFF. The chain is built from TRBV3-1 and TRBJ1-1; D is uncertain. This CDR3 spans 15 amino acids. The V gene lost 4 bases and the J gene lost 1 base, with 13 bases spanning the gap. CDR1 is LGHDT, CDR2 YNNKEL, per germline (reference sequence).